A single sample gave rise to the 9 T cell receptor beta chains below, sequenced in a study of T cells in women clearing cervical HPV infection. TCRdb's copy holds only in-frame clones and misses some; the assay was immunoSEQ multiplex PCR. Seen in this sample are around 37,000 clones; the ten most common clones hold less than 8%. The sample comprised blood buffy coat. These receptor sequences come from a woman between 18 and 70 years old with a cervical HPV16 infection that either progressed to CIN3+ or cleared (not recorded which).

In the case of this clone: Read coverage stops 3 residues before the CDR3 terminus; the germline J gene supplies the remainder. The chain uses TRBV7-9 and TRBJ1-4; a weak D match, TRBD1 (5 bases). From germline, CDR1 is SEHNR and CDR2 FQNEAQ (reference sequence). The CDR3 contains 15 residues. CDR3 DNA, as far as it was read: TGTGCCAGCAGCCATGGGGCAGGGAAGGGTTCACCA. Protein: CASSHGAGKGSP. The entire CDR3 is CASSHGAGKGSPLFF.

For this clone: The same CDR3 can be traced to other DNA sequences in this sample. The CDR3 sequence: CASFRTGGNTIYF. CDR3 DNA (partial): TGTGCCAGCTTTCGGACAGGGGGAAACACC. The chain carries TRBV18 and TRBJ1-3, with TRBD1 identical over 8 bases. Sequencing ends 3 residues short of the CDR3 end; the germline J gene provides the rest. The germline gives CDR1 KGHSH, CDR2 LQKENI. The CDR3 spans 13 residues. V shed 7 bases and J 4 bases; nucleotides not matched to a gene: 3. The full variable domain, completed using reference TRBV18 and TRBJ1-3, is NAGVMQNPRHLVRRRGQEARLRCSPMKGHSHVYWYRQLPEEGLKFMVYLQKENIIDESGMPKERFSAEFPKEGPSILRIQQVVRGDSAAYFCASFRTGGNTIYFGEGSWLTVV.

CDR3 sequence reads: CASSFESSNFYDYTF. The sequenced CDR3 bases are TGTGCCAGCAGCTTTGAGTCCTCGAACTTCTACGAC. The chain links TRBV7-2 to TRBJ1-2; D uncertain. The read stops 3 residues short of the end of the CDR3; the missing end is completed from the germline J gene. The V gene's germline CDR1 is SGHTA and CDR2 FQGNSA. This CDR3 comprises 15 residues.

Concerning this clone: The missing CDR3 end, 3 residues past where the read stops, is filled in from the germline J gene. The chain employs TRBV20-1 and TRBJ1-4, with D possibly matching TRBD1 (5 bases). The germline V gene has CDR1 DFQATT and CDR2 SNEGSKA (reference sequence). There are 13 residues in the CDR3. Incomplete CDR3 DNA: TGCAGTGCTAGTCGGGCCCAGGGTTCACCA. This sequence encodes CSASRAQGSP. The entire CDR3 is CSASRAQGSPLFF.

Turning to this clone: The read comes to an end 3 residues before the CDR3 does, leaving the germline J gene to fill in the end. The chain links TRBV7-2 to TRBJ1-2, with TRBD1 as a possible D gene (5 bases). Germline V gene lookup returns CDR1 SGHTA and CDR2 FQGNSA. The CDR3 covers 14 residues. CDR3 bases read: TGTGCCAGCAGCCCGGGGGGACTAGTGAACGAC. It specifies CASSPGGLVND. The entire CDR3 sequence reads CASSPGGLVNDYTF.

Of note for this clone: The sequence runs out 3 residues before the end of the CDR3; the remainder is reconstructed from the germline J gene. The gene calls are TRBV5-1 and TRBJ2-7, with D maybe TRBD2 (5 bases). The CDR3 extends over 15 amino acids. Germline V lookup: CDR1 SGHRS, CDR2 YFSETQ. V lost 4 bases and J 2 bases, leaving 16 bases between the germline ends. CDR3 protein: CASSPSTSGAYEQYF. The part of the CDR3 DNA that was read is TGCGCCAGCAGCCCTTCAACGTCCGGGGCCTACGAG.

As regards this clone: The CDR3 end is not reached by the read, which stops 3 residues before it; the germline J gene fills it in. This chain joins TRBV6-2 or TRBV6-3 and TRBJ1-1; 11 nucleotides align to TRBD1. The ends lost 6 bases at V and 4 bases at J; junction bases unmatched: 7. Looked up from germline, CDR1 is MNHEY and CDR2 is SVGEGT. The CDR3 has 15 residues. CDR3 DNA, as far as it was read: TGTGCCAGCAGCGTTGGACAGGGGGCAGGCACTGAA. Translation: CASSVGQGAGTE. The CDR3, in full, reads CASSVGQGAGTEAFF.

As for this clone: The CDR3 end is not reached by the read, which stops 3 residues before it; the germline J gene fills it in. V gene TRBV19 combines with J gene TRBJ2-3; 8 nucleotides agree with TRBD2. CDR1 LNHDA and CDR2 SQIVND come from the germline V gene (reference sequence). The CDR3 extends over 14 amino acids. With 3 bases clipped from V and 8 bases from J, the junction kept 7 bases outside the gene matches. This chain's CDR3 is CASSIGGGLSTQYF. The covered CDR3 bases are TGTGCCAGTAGTATCGGCGGGGGGCTGAGTACG.

CDR3 in amino acids: CASSSRTSRGDTQYF. The CDR3 bases that were read are TGTGCCAGCAGTTCCCGGACTAGCAGGGGAGATACG. The J gene is TRBJ2-3, the V gene TRBV12-3 or TRBV12-4, with TRBD2 matching 8 bases. The read falls 3 residues short of the CDR3 end, and the missing part is taken from the germline J gene. With V trimmed by 4 bases and J by 5 bases, 8 bases remained unmatched. The CDR3 contains 15 residues.